These 21 T cell receptor beta chains originate from one sample sequenced in a study of metastatic and nonmetastatic thyroid tumors. Treatment of any kind had been given to no patient before thyroid surgery. Using MiXCR, TCRdb reanalyzed the PCR reads. This table holds roughly 23,000 clones, 20% to 25% found once. What was sequenced was blood. These receptor sequences come from a male donor with papillary thyroid cancer or a benign thyroid nodule (not recorded which). Some clones in this sample may be carry-over from other donors' samples.

In this sample, this clone turned up many times. The chain combines TRBV5-1 with TRBJ1-2; D unresolved. The CDR3 is 14 amino acids. The germline V and J ends were trimmed by 0 bases and 2 bases, with 8 bases remaining between them. Germline CDR1 is SGHRS and CDR2 is YFSETQ. In DNA form, the CDR3 reads TGCGCCAGCAGCTTGGATACTCCCAACTATGGCTACACCTTC. It specifies CASSLDTPNYGYTF.

This clone was seen repeatedly, ten times or more. The chain recombines TRBV19 with TRBJ2-2, with D perhaps given as TRBD1 or TRBD2 (5 bases each). V was shortened by 1 base and J by 6 bases, with 12 bases between the two germline ends. This CDR3 region has 15 residues. CDR1 and CDR2 from the germline V gene are LNHDA and SQIVND (reference sequence). The CDR3 nucleotides are TGTGCCAGTAGTATAGGTGGGGGAACCGCCGGGGAGCTGTTTTTT. Protein: CASSIGGGTAGELFF.

Many counts were recorded for this clone. The gene calls are TRBV5-1 and TRBJ1-4; TRBD1 matches at 8 bases. The CDR3 is 17 residues long. V gave up 1 base and J gave up 0 bases; unmatched junction bases: 5. Germline V gives CDR1 SGHRS, CDR2 YFSETQ. DNA for the CDR3: TGCGCCAGCAGCTTGAACGCAGGGGGCACAACTAATGAAAAACTGTTTTTT. This translates into CASSLNAGGTTNEKLFF.

This clone has just a few counts. This may be a read error, as it is one base from a much larger clone. It is likely a read error, because the conserved phenylalanine at the end of the CDR3 is missing. CDR3: CSVLLGGQPQHL. CDR3 nucleotides: TGCAGCGTTCTGCTGGGGGGCCAGCCCCAGCATCTT. The chain joins TRBV29-1 to TRBJ1-5; tentatively, D is TRBD1 (6 bases). CDR1 is SQVTM and CDR2 is ANQGSEA in the germline V gene. Trimming removed 5 bases at V and 7 bases at J, with 12 bases between. This CDR3 is 12 amino acids long.

This clone was counted many times. This chain connects TRBV15 to TRBJ2-1; D call uncertain. The CDR3 has 14 amino acids. Trimming removed 1 base from V and 4 bases from J, with 8 bases in between. The germline V gene has CDR1 LNHNV and CDR2 YYDKDF (reference sequence). This chain's CDR3 is CATSRVAEYNEQFF. CDR3 nucleotides: TGTGCCACCAGCAGAGTGGCGGAGTACAATGAGCAGTTCTTC. Variable domain in full (rest from reference TRBV15 and TRBJ2-1): DAMVIQNPRYQVTQFGKPVTLSCSQTLNHNVMYWYQQKSSQAPKLLFHYYDKDFNNEADTPDNFQSRRPNTSFCFLDIRSPGLGDTAMYLCATSRVAEYNEQFFGPGTRLTVL.

By share, this clone ranks as medium-sized. The V call is TRBV7-2, the J call TRBJ2-1; 7 bases match TRBD2. The junction had 15 bases not matched to a gene; V was cut back by 8 bases and J by 2 bases. The CDR3 is 17 residues long. CDR1 and CDR2 (germline): SGHTA, FQGNSA. CDR3 DNA sequence: TGTGCCAGCGAGGGTTTTCGAGGCGGGAGTACCTACAATGAGCAGTTCTTC. Translating it yields CASEGFRGGSTYNEQFF.

The chain is built from TRBV11-1 and TRBJ2-1, with 11 bases lining up with TRBD2. J was trimmed by 8 bases and V by 7 bases; bases with no gene match: 13. The CDR3 runs 16 residues. The germline V gene encodes CDR1 SGHAT and CDR2 FQDESV (reference sequence). The CDR3 DNA reads as TGTGCCAGCACCCCTGGGTTAGCGGGAGGGAGGCATGAGCAGTTCTTC. It codes for CASTPGLAGGRHEQFF.

The table lists this clone with many counts. The rearrangement uses TRBV27 and TRBJ1-1, with D perhaps TRBD1 (5 bases). Trimming removed 4 bases from V and 1 base from J, with 22 bases in between. CDR1 and CDR2 (germline): MNHEY, SMNVEV (reference sequence). The CDR3 extends over 18 amino acids. The CDR3 sequence is CASSSLNRAGSTNTEAFF. The CDR3 coding sequence is TGTGCCAGCAGTTCACTAAATCGGGCAGGGTCAACGAACACTGAAGCTTTCTTT.

The chain has TRBV7-8 and TRBJ2-1; TRBD2 aligns across 15 bases. Germline V CDR1 and CDR2: SGHVS, FQNEAQ. CDR3 length equals 14 residues. Germline trimming cut 7 bases from V and 15 bases from J; bases unmatched to any gene: 10. The CDR3 DNA sequence: TGTGCCAGCAACTCAGCCGGGACTAGCGGGGGGAGGTTCTTC. Amino acid sequence: CASNSAGTSGGRFF.

This clone qualifies as medium-sized. The chain combines TRBV4-1 with TRBJ1-4; 11 bases agree with TRBD1. After removal of 3 bases from V and 6 bases from J, the junction contained 12 bases not matched to a gene. CDR3 size: 18 residues. Germline CDR1 is MGHRA and CDR2 is YSYEKL. The CDR3 DNA sequence: TGCGCCAGCAGCCACATTCAGGACAGGGGGCGAAGGGATGAAAAACTGTTTTTT. It specifies CASSHIQDRGRRDEKLFF.

This clone was found many times. The chain links TRBV19 to TRBJ1-1, with no clear D. This CDR3 is 13 amino acids long. Trimming stripped 7 bases from V and 8 bases from J, with 17 bases between. CDR1 and CDR2 from the germline V gene are LNHDA and SQIVND (reference sequence). The CDR3 reads CASTIGAASEAFF. CDR3 nucleotides: TGTGCCAGTACCATTGGTGCCGCCTCCGAAGCTTTCTTT.

This clone has a count of ten or more. This chain links TRBV4-3 with TRBJ2-7; a weak D match, TRBD1 (5 bases). CDR1 LGHNA and CDR2 YSLEER come from the germline V gene. V shed 8 bases and J shed 4 bases, with 21 bases lying between them. This CDR3 has 15 amino acids. The DNA of the CDR3 is TGCGCCAGCTCCCCAGGGCCGGGCCGGTCGTACGAGCAGTACTTC. Its translation is CASSPGPGRSYEQYF.

This clone was observed at least ten times. The V gene is TRBV20-1, the J gene TRBJ1-4, with D unclear. Germline V gene data show CDR1 as DFQATT and CDR2 as SNEGSKA (reference sequence). The CDR3 consists of 15 residues. Deletions cut 6 bases from V and 0 bases from J, with 14 bases between. The CDR3, as DNA: TGCAGTGCCCCCCGAGAGGGTTCAACTAATGAAAAACTGTTTTTT. Residues: CSAPREGSTNEKLFF.

Many counts were recorded for this clone. The J gene is TRBJ1-1, the V gene TRBV2, with TRBD1 identical over 9 bases. Trimming took 6 bases from V and 4 from J; bases not matched to a gene: 9. The CDR3 runs to 15 residues. Per germline, CDR1 SNHLY and CDR2 FYNNEI. CDR3 loop: CASSEIGTGSTEAFF. The CDR3 coding sequence is TGTGCCAGCAGCGAAATTGGGACAGGGAGCACTGAAGCTTTCTTT.

This clone was detected ten times or more. The chain employs TRBV11-2 and TRBJ2-2, with D uncertain. Trimming stripped 3 bases from V and 8 bases from J, with 10 bases between. Germline-derived CDR1 and CDR2 are SGHAT and FQNNGV. The CDR3 is 13 amino acids. CDR3 nucleotide sequence: TGTGCCAGCAGCTTGGTCACCGGGGGGGAGCTGTTTTTT. Its protein is CASSLVTGGELFF.

Ten or more counts support this clone. The CDR3, as DNA: TGTGCCTGGGGGACAGGGGGAGATACGCAGTATTTT. Amino acids: CAWGTGGDTQYF. The genes are TRBV30 and TRBJ2-3, with 11 bases that match TRBD1. Germline loops: CDR1 GTSNPN, CDR2 SVGIG (reference sequence). This CDR3 spans 12 amino acids. Losses at the gene ends were 5 bases for V and 5 bases for J; bases not matched to a gene: 0. Variable domain in full (rest from reference TRBV30 and TRBJ2-3): SQTIHQWPATLVQPVGSPLSLECTVEGTSNPNLYWYRQAAGRGLQLLFYSVGIGQISSEVPQNLSASRPQDRQFILSSKKLLLSDSGFYLCAWGTGGDTQYFGPGTRLTVL.

The table lists this clone with many counts. V usage is TRBV18 and J usage is TRBJ1-2; 7 nucleotides match TRBD1. In germline, CDR1 is KGHSH, CDR2 LQKENI. This CDR3 is 17 amino acids long. V lost 3 bases and J lost 2; bases outside the gene matches: 12. The CDR3 DNA reads as TGTGCCAGCTCACCCTATTATCCGACAGGGAACAACTATGGCTACACCTTC. Its translation: CASSPYYPTGNNYGYTF.

The chain links TRBV6-5 to TRBJ2-7; D possibly matches TRBD1 or TRBD2 (5 bases each). Germline assignment: CDR1 MNHEY and CDR2 SVGAGI. This CDR3 has 15 amino acids. Trimming shortened V by 0 bases and J by 3 bases, and 12 bases separated the two germline ends. The CDR3 spells CASSYSRGSYYEQYF. The CDR3 nucleotides read TGTGCCAGCAGTTACTCGAGGGGCTCTTACTACGAGCAGTACTTC.

This clone was seen at least ten times. The chain has TRBV27 and TRBJ1-4; D ambiguous. V lost 2 bases to trimming and J lost 7 bases, with 14 bases between them. The length of the CDR3 is 15 residues. Germline V gives CDR1 MNHEY, CDR2 SMNVEV (reference sequence). CDR3 sequence reads: CASSLRFPLSEKLFF. CDR3 nucleotide sequence: TGTGCCAGCAGTTTAAGGTTTCCCCTGAGTGAAAAACTGTTTTTT.

This chain connects TRBV6-1 to TRBJ1-1; a weak D match, TRBD1 (5 bases). This CDR3 comprises 12 residues. Germline V lookup: CDR1 MNHNS, CDR2 SASEGT. Trimming took off 9 bases at V and 7 bases at J, with 15 bases between the two ends. The CDR3 DNA reads TGTGCCAGAAGTCCCTGGACACTTGAAGCTTTCTTT. It translates to CARSPWTLEAFF.

V and J are TRBV30 and TRBJ1-2; D is unclear. Germline-derived CDR1 and CDR2 are GTSNPN and SVGIG (reference sequence). V lost 8 bases to trimming and J lost 2 bases, with 9 bases between them. This CDR3 contains 11 residues. This CDR3 reads CAGGRNYGYTF. The DNA for the CDR3 is TGTGCCGGTGGACGCAACTATGGCTACACCTTC. Filled out from reference TRBV30 and TRBJ1-2, the complete variable domain reads SQTIHQWPATLVQPVGSPLSLECTVEGTSNPNLYWYRQAAGRGLQLLFYSVGIGQISSEVPQNLSASRPQDRQFILSSKKLLLSDSGFYLCAGGRNYGYTFGSGTRLTVV.